This record concerns one T cell receptor (beta chain) sequence. Antigen specificity is unknown. The data originate from a study of cytomegalovirus exposure and HLA in healthy donors. Notes on the study in general: Relative to equally common others, HLA-associated TCR beta chains showed greater clonal expansion in a later analysis. Sequencing had likely introduced a cluster of highly shared sequence variants as an artifact.

The PCR ran on 60 Vbeta and 13 Jbeta primers. Sequenced by immunoSEQ multiplex PCR; TCRdb stores in-frame clones only, minus some. The table shows about 120,000 clones, with 65% to 90% occurring only once. In germline, CDR1 is SGHRS, CDR2 YFSETQ. This CDR3 comprises 12 residues. V was pared by 3 bases and J by 8 bases, with 11 bases between. This TCR was recovered from a middle-aged woman in good health and CMV-seronegative. The chain joins TRBV5-1 to TRBJ1-2; the D gene is possibly TRBD1 (6 bases). Sequencing was performed on PBMCs. CDR3 sequence (DNA): TGCGCCAGCAGCTATACGGACAGCGGCTACACCTTC. It yields the protein CASSYTDSGYTF.